This T cell receptor (beta chain) came from a study of shared clonotypes between healthy human individuals. As regards this clone: The antigen is not known.

This CDR3 is built from 13 residues. Looked up from germline, CDR1 is MNHEY and CDR2 is SVGAGI. V lost 5 bases and J lost 3, with 8 bases in between. Study-level points and caveats: Larger estimated richness was generally recorded for naive subsets relative to memory subsets.

Each sorted subset replicate got 200 ng genomic DNA, 25,000 to 35,000 genomes. Method: immunoSEQ multiplex PCR; TCRdb's copy keeps in-frame clones and lacks some. This table holds about 2.3 million clones, more than 80% found once. The chain uses TRBV6-5 and TRBJ2-1, with a weak D call TRBD1 (5 bases). Specimen: naive CD4+ T cells from PBMCs. Noted subset: CD45RA+ positively selected. The source is a man in his late teens or twenties in good health. Some clones in this sample may be carry-over from other donors' samples. The CDR3 region has the DNA TGTGCCAGCAGTCAAACAGGCTACAATGAGCAGTTCTTC. Translating gives CASSQTGYNEQFF.